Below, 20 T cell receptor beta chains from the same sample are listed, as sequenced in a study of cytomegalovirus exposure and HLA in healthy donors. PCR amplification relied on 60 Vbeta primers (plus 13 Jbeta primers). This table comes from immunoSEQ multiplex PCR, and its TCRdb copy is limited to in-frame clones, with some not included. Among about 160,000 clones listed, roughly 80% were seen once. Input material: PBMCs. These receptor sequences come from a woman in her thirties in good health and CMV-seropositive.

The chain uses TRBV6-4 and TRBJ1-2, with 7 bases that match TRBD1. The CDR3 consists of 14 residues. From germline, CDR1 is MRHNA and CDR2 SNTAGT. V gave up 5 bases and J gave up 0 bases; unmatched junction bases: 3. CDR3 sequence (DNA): TGTGCCAGCAGTCCCGACAGGGCTAACTATGGCTACACCTTC. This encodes CASSPDRANYGYTF.

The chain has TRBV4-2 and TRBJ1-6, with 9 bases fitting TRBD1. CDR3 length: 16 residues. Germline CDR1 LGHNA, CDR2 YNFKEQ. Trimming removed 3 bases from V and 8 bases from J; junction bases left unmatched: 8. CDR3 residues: CASSQRRDRADSPLHF. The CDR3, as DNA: TGTGCCAGCAGCCAGCGCCGGGACAGGGCTGATTCACCCCTCCACTTT.

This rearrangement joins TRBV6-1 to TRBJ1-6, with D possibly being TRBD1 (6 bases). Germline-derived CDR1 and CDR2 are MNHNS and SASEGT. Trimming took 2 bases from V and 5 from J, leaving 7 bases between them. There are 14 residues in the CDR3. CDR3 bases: TGTGCCAGCAGTGAACAGGGGCATAATTCACCCCTCCACTTT. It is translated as CASSEQGHNSPLHF.

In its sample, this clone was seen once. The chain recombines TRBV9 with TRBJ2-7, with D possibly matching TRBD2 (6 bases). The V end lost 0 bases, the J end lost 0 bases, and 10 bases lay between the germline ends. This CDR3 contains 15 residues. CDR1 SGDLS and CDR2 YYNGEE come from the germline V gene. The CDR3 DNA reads TGTGCCAGCAGCGTAGGGGACTCCCTCTCCTACGAGCAGTACTTC. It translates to CASSVGDSLSYEQYF. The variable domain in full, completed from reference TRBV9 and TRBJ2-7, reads DSGVTQTPKHLITATGQRVTLRCSPRSGDLSVYWYQQSLDQGLQFLIQYYNGEERAKGNILERFSAQQFPDLHSELNLSSLELGDSALYFCASSVGDSLSYEQYFGPGTRLTVT.

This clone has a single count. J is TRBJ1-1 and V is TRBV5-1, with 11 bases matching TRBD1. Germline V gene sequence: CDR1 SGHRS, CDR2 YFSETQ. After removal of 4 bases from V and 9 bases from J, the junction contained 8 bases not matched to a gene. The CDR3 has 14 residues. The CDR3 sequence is CASSLGTGGRKAFF. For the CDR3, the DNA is TGCGCCAGCAGCCTCGGGACAGGGGGGAGAAAAGCTTTCTTT.

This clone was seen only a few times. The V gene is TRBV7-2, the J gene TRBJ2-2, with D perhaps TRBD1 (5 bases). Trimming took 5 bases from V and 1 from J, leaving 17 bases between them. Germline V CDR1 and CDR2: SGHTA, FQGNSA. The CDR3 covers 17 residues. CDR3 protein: CASSPHRTSMNTGELFF. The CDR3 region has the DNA TGTGCCAGCAGCCCCCACCGGACAAGTATGAACACCGGGGAGCTGTTTTTT.

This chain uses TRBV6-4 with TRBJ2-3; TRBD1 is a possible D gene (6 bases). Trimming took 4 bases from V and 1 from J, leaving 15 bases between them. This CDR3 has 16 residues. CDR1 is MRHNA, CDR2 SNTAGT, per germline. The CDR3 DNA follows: TGTGCCAGCAGTGCTGGGGGCATGGGTGGCACAGATACGCAGTATTTT. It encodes CASSAGGMGGTDTQYF.

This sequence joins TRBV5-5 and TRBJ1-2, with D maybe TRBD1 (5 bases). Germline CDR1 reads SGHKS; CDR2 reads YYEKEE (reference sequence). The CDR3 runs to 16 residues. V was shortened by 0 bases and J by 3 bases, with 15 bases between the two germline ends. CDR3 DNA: TGTGCCAGCAGCTTGGTTCTACGGACAACATACTATGGCTACACCTTC. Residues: CASSLVLRTTYYGYTF.

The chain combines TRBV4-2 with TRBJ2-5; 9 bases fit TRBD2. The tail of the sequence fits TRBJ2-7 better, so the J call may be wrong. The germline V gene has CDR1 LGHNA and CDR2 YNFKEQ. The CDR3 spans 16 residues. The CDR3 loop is CASSQDASGGYYEQYF. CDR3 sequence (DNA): TGTGCCAGCAGCCAAGATGCCAGCGGGGGGTACTACGAGCAGTACTTC.

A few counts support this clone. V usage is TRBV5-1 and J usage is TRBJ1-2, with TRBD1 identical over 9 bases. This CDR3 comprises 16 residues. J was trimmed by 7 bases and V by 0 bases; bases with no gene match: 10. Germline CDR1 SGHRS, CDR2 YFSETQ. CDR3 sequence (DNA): TGCGCCAGCAGCTTGGACCCCACGGGACAGGGTCCTGGCTACACCTTC. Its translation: CASSLDPTGQGPGYTF. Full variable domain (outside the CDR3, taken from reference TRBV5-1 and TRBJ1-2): KAGVTQTPRYLIKTRGQQVTLSCSPISGHRSVSWYQQTPGQGLQFLFEYFSETQRNKGNFPGRFSGRQFSNSRSEMNVSTLELGDSALYLCASSLDPTGQGPGYTFGSGTRLTVV.

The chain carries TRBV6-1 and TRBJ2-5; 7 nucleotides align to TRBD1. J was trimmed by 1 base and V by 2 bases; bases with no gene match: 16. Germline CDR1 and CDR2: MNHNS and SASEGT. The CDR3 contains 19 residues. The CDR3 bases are TGTGCCAGCAGTGAAACCAGGTCCAGGGGAAGGGGGCGCCAAGAGACCCAGTACTTC. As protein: CASSETRSRGRGRQETQYF.

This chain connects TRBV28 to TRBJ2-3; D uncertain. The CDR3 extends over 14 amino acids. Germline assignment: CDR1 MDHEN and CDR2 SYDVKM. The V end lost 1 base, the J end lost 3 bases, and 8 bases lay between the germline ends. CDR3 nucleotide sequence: TGTGCCAGCAGTTTATCTTTCCTGACAGATACGCAGTATTTT. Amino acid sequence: CASSLSFLTDTQYF.

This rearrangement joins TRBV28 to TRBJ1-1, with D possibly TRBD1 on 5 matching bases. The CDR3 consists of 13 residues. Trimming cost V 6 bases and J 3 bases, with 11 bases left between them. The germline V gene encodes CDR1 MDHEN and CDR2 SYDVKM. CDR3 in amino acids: CASRLQVYTEAFF. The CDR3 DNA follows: TGTGCCAGCAGACTACAGGTTTACACTGAAGCTTTCTTT. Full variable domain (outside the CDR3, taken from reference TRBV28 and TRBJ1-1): DVKVTQSSRYLVKRTGEKVFLECVQDMDHENMFWYRQDPGLGLRLIYFSYDVKMKEKGDIPEGYSVSREKKERFSLILESASTNQTSMYLCASRLQVYTEAFFGQGTRLTVV.

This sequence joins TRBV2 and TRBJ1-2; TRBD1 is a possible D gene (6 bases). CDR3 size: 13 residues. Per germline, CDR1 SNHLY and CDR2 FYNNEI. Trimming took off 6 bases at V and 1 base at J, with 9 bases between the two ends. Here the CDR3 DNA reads TGTGCCAGCAGCGAACAGGGTAACTATGGCTACACCTTC. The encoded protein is CASSEQGNYGYTF.

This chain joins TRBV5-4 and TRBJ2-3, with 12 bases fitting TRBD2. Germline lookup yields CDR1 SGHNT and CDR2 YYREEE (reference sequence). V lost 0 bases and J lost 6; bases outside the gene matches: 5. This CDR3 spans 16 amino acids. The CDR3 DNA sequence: TGTGCCAGCAGCTTGGAGGCTAGCGGGGGGGCCGATACGCAGTATTTT. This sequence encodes CASSLEASGGADTQYF.

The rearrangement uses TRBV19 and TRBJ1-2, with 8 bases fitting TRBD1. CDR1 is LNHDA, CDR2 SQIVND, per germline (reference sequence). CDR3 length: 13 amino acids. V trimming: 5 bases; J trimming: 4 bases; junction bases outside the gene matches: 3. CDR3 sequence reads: CASSAGGLYGYTF. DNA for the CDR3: TGTGCCAGTAGTGCAGGGGGCCTCTATGGCTACACCTTC.

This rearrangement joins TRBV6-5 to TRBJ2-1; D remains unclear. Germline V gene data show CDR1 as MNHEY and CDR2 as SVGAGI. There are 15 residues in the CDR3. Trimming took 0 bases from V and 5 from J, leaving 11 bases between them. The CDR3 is CASSYSGPRNNEQFF. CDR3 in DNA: TGTGCCAGCAGTTACTCGGGTCCCAGGAACAATGAGCAGTTCTTC.

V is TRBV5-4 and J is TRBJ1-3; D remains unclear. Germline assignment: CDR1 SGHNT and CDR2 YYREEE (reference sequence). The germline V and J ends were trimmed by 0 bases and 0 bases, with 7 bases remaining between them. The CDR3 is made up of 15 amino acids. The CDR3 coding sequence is TGTGCCAGCAGCTTGGGACTGAGCTCTGGAAACACCATATATTTT. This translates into CASSLGLSSGNTIYF. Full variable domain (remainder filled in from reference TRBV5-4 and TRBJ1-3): ETGVTQSPTHLIKTRGQQVTLRCSSQSGHNTVSWYQQALGQGPQFIFQYYREEENGRGNFPPRFSGLQFPNYSSELNVNALELDDSALYLCASSLGLSSGNTIYFGEGSWLTVV.

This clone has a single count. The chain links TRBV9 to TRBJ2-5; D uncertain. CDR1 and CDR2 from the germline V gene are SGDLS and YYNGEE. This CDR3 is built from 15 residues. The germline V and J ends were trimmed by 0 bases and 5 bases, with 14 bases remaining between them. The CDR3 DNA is TGTGCCAGCAGCGTAGGAAATCAGTTGAGGGAGACCCAGTACTTC. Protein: CASSVGNQLRETQYF.

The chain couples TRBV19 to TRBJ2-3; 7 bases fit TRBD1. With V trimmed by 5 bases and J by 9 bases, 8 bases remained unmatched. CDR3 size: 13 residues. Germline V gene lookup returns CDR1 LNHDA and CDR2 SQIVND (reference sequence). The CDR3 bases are TGTGCCAGTAGTTTCGACTCGGGACAGACGCAGTATTTT. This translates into CASSFDSGQTQYF.